The TCR beta chain described here comes from a study of OX40 agonist ivuxolimab in advanced cancers. Using immunoSEQ multiplex PCR, the repertoire was profiled, and TCRdb retains in-frame clones only, with some absent. The table shows around 50,000 clones, with nearly 90% occurring only once. V was pared by 5 bases and J by 1 base, with 11 bases between. The germline gives CDR1 MNHEY, CDR2 SVGAGI. This CDR3 is built from 14 residues. The J gene is TRBJ1-1, the V gene TRBV6-5; D is perhaps TRBD1 (6 bases). The TCR comes from an adult with an advanced solid tumor such as melanoma, head and neck, liver or kidney cancer. The material sequenced was CD4+ or CD8+ T cells sorted from blood, taken in a trial of the OX40 agonist ivuxolimab. The CDR3 DNA follows: TGTGCCAGCAGTGGACGGGGGCCGAACACTGAAGCTTTCTTT. This codes for CASSGRGPNTEAFF.